Below are 11 T cell receptor beta chains sequenced from a single sample in a study of blood T cell repertoires in COVID-19. Clones were sequenced by immunoSEQ multiplex PCR, and TCRdb holds only the in-frame ones, with some missing. The sample shows over 200,000 clones, 75% to 90% of them seen only once. The specimen sequenced was peripheral blood. The receptors here all came from a man aged 40-55 years with acute or convalescent COVID-19.

The J gene is TRBJ2-3, the V gene TRBV11-2; 13 nucleotides agree with TRBD2. This CDR3 spans 17 amino acids. J lost 6 bases, V lost 0 bases, and 6 bases had no gene match. Germline values: CDR1 SGHAT, CDR2 FQNNGV. The CDR3 is CASSLDHGTSGMDTQYF. The CDR3 region has the DNA TGTGCCAGCAGCTTAGATCATGGGACTAGCGGGATGGATACGCAGTATTTT.

The gene calls are TRBV5-4 and TRBJ1-4; the match to TRBD1 covers 8 bases. Germline V gene sequence: CDR1 SGHNT, CDR2 YYREEE (reference sequence). The J segment lost 8 bases and the V segment lost 7 bases, leaving 7 bases of the junction unmatched. The CDR3 covers 13 residues. CDR3 sequence reads: CASGQGGGEKLFF. For the CDR3, the DNA is TGTGCCAGCGGACAGGGAGGTGGAGAAAAACTGTTTTTT.

The chain is built from TRBV10-3 and TRBJ2-7; D perhaps matches TRBD2 (5 bases). Trimming pared 4 bases from V and 4 bases from J, leaving 8 bases between. The germline CDR1 and CDR2 sequences are ENHRY and SYGVKD. The CDR3 length is 12 residues. CDR3 sequence: CAISAEGYEQYF. The CDR3 DNA is TGTGCCATCAGTGCTGAGGGATACGAGCAGTACTTC.

The chain joins TRBV3-1 (or the pseudogene TRBV3-2) to TRBJ1-6, with TRBD1 matching 8 bases. V shed 5 bases and J 10 bases; nucleotides not matched to a gene: 10. Germline CDR1 is LGHDT and CDR2 is YNNKEL (reference sequence). The CDR3 has 15 amino acids. The CDR3 protein is CASSAWTGLDSPLHF. The CDR3 DNA reads as TGTGCCAGCAGCGCCTGGACAGGGTTAGACTCACCCCTCCACTTT.

The chain links TRBV19 to TRBJ2-7, with TRBD1 as a possible D gene (7 bases). Trimming left V 3 bases short and J 3 bases short, with 15 bases between. Germline CDR1 LNHDA, CDR2 SQIVND (reference sequence). This CDR3 comprises 15 residues. This CDR3 is CASSIGGGRLYEQYF. In DNA form, the CDR3 reads TGTGCCAGTAGTATCGGAGGGGGCAGACTCTACGAGCAGTACTTC.

The count of this clone is one. The V and J genes are TRBV7-8 and TRBJ1-4; 8 bases line up with TRBD1. The germline gives CDR1 SGHVS, CDR2 FQNEAQ. CDR3 size: 14 residues. V lost 5 bases to trimming and J lost 10 bases; unmatched junction nucleotides: 9. In DNA form, the CDR3 reads TGTGCCAGCAGCCCAAGACAGGGGTCGGGAAAACTGTTTTTT. It specifies CASSPRQGSGKLFF.

This chain connects TRBV4-1 to TRBJ1-1; no clear D. V was shortened by 1 base and J by 5 bases, with 8 bases between the two germline ends. The germline CDR1 and CDR2 sequences are MGHRA and YSYEKL. The CDR3 spans 13 residues. The CDR3 DNA follows: TGCGCCAGCAGCCAAGCCGGGTATACTGAAGCTTTCTTT. This translates into CASSQAGYTEAFF.

The CDR3 loop is CASSHGTYEQYF. In DNA, the CDR3 is TGTGCCAGCTCCCACGGGACCTACGAGCAGTACTTC. V and J are TRBV18 and TRBJ2-7; TRBD2 is a possible D gene (5 bases). V was clipped by 6 bases and J by 2 bases, with 8 bases between them. The CDR3 consists of 12 residues. The germline V gene has CDR1 KGHSH and CDR2 LQKENI. Together with reference TRBV18 and TRBJ2-7, the CDR3 gives the full variable domain: NAGVMQNPRHLVRRRGQEARLRCSPMKGHSHVYWYRQLPEEGLKFMVYLQKENIIDESGMPKERFSAEFPKEGPSILRIQQVVRGDSAAYFCASSHGTYEQYFGPGTRLTVT.

The chain is built from TRBV2 and TRBJ1-5; D remains unclear. CDR1 is SNHLY and CDR2 is FYNNEI in the germline V gene. This CDR3 has 13 residues. V lost 4 bases, J lost 5 bases, and 9 bases lay in between. This chain's CDR3 is CASSVEGHQPQHF. CDR3 coding DNA: TGTGCCAGCAGTGTGGAGGGCCATCAGCCCCAGCATTTT.

The chain couples TRBV12-2 to TRBJ2-7; TRBD2, the table's D call, lacks a check against the DNA. TRBV12-2 is listed as a pseudogene. There are 16 residues in the CDR3. The CDR3, as DNA: TGTGCAAGTCTCAGCAACGGGGTAAAGAGCTCCTACGAGCAGTACTTC. Translation: CASLSNGVKSSYEQYF.

This sequence joins TRBV5-8 and TRBJ2-3; 9 bases fit TRBD2. Germline V gives CDR1 SGHTS, CDR2 YDEGEE. The CDR3 extends over 15 amino acids. V shed 0 bases, J shed 6 bases, and the junction held 5 bases outside the gene matches. The CDR3 coding sequence is TGTGCCAGCAGCTTGGAAGCGGGGGGTGGGGATACGCAGTATTTT. This gives the protein CASSLEAGGGDTQYF.